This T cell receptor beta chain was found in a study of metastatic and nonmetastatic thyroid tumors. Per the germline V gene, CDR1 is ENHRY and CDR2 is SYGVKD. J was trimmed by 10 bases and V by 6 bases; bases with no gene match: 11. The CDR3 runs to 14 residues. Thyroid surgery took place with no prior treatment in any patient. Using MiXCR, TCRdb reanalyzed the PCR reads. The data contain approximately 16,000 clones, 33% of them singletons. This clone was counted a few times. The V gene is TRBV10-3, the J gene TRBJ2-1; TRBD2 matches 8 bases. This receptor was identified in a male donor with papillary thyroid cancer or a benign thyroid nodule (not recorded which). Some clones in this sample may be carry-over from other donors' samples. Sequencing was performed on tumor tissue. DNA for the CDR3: TGTGCCATCAGGAAAGCGGGAGATAATGGGGAGCAGTTCTTC. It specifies CAIRKAGDNGEQFF.